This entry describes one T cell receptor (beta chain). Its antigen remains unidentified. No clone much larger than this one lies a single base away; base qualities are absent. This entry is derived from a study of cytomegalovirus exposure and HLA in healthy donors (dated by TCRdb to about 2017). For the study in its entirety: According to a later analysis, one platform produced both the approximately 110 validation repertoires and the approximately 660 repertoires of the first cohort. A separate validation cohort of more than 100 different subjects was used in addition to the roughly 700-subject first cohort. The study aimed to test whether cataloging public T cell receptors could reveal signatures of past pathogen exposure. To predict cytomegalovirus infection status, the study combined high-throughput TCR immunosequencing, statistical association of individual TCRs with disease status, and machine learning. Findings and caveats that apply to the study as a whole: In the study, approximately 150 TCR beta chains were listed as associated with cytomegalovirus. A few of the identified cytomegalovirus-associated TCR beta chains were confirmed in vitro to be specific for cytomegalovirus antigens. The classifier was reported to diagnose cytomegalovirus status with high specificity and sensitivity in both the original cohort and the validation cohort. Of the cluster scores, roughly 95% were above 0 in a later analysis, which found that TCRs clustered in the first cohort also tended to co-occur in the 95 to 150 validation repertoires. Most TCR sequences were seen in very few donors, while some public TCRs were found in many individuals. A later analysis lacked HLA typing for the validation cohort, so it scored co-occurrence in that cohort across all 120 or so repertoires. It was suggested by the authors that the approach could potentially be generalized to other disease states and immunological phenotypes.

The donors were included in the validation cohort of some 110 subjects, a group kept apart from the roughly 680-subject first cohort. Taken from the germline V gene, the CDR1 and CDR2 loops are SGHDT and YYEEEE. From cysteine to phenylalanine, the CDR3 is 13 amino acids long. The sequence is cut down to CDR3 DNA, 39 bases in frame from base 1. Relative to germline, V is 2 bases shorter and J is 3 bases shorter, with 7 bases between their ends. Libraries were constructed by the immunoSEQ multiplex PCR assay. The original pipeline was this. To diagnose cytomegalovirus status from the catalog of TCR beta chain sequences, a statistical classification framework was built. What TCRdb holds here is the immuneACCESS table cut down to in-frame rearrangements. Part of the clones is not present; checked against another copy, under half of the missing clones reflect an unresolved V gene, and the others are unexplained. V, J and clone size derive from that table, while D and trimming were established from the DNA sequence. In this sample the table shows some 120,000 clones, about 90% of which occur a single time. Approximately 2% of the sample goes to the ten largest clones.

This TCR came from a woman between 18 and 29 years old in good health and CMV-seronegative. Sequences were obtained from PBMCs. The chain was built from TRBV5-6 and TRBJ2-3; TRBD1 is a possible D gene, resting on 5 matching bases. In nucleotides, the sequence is TGTGCCAGCAGCTTTCAGGGTACAGATACGCAGTATTTT. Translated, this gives CASSFQGTDTQYF.